The T cell receptor beta chain under discussion was sequenced for a study of blood T cell repertoires in COVID-19. Whole-study context: Samples taken during acute and convalescent COVID-19 were collected in the United States, Italy and Spain.

TCRdb keeps only in-frame clones here, not all; method: immunoSEQ multiplex PCR. The sample holds roughly 82,000 clones, 82% seen once. The CDR3 has 16 amino acids. Trimming left V 0 bases short and J 3 bases short, with 12 bases between. Germline-derived CDR1 and CDR2 are SGHRS and YFSETQ. The material sequenced was peripheral blood. This TCR was recovered from a man aged 55 to 70 with acute or convalescent COVID-19. The rearrangement links TRBV5-1 to TRBJ2-2, with D tentatively TRBD1 (6 bases). CDR3 bases: TGCGCCAGCAGCTTGGACGTAACAGGGCACACCGGGGAGCTGTTTTTT. Amino acids: CASSLDVTGHTGELFF.